The text below deals with one T cell receptor beta chain. Its cognate antigen is unknown. This sample is part of a study of T cell responses to AZD1222 COVID-19 vaccine. Findings of the study overall: Baseline serology detected seropositivity in only six AZD1222 recipients. No repertoire was sampled before or during the peak T cell response, only after it.

Libraries were prepared by immunoSEQ multiplex PCR; TCRdb keeps only in-frame clonotypes and omits some of them. The data show roughly 130,000 clones, with roughly 86% seen just once and approximately 12% held by the top ten. The CDR3 runs 18 residues. Germline assignment: CDR1 MGHRA and CDR2 YSYEKL. The V segment lost 1 base and the J segment 4 bases; nucleotides outside the gene matches: 10. The sequenced sample was peripheral blood, obtained on day 0 of AZD1222 vaccination. The chain carries TRBV4-1 and TRBJ1-2; the match to TRBD1 covers 12 bases. The source is an adult in good health. The CDR3 DNA sequence: TGCGCCAGCAGCCAAGGACCGGGACAGGGGGCCAGGGGCTATGGCTACACCTTC. Encoded protein: CASSQGPGQGARGYGYTF.